Presented here are 20 T cell receptor beta chains from one specimen sequenced in a study of T cells in Graves' hyperthyroidism and ophthalmopathy. Amplification yielded TCR beta CDR3 regions, with RNA transcripts as the source. The TCR CDR3 was amplified in a first-round RT-PCR using the HTBI primer set. From the multiplex PCR reads, TCRdb called clonotypes with MiXCR, one entry per CDR3 protein. Among 620,000 or so distinct CDR3 sequences listed, around 15% were seen once. Sequencing was done on a sample of blood. All receptors come from a woman aged 45-59 years with Graves' ophthalmopathy.

There are many counts of this clonotype. This chain links TRBV28 with TRBJ2-6, with unresolved D. Per germline, CDR1 MDHEN and CDR2 SYDVKM. Trimming removed 3 bases from V and 0 bases from J, with 6 bases in between. The CDR3 spans 15 residues. The CDR3: CASSFPPSGANVLTF. As DNA, the CDR3 is TGTGCCAGCAGTTTCCCACCCTCTGGGGCCAACGTCCTGACTTTC.

This clonotype was counted at least ten times. The V call is TRBV7-8, the J call TRBJ1-2, with TRBD1 matching over 7 bases. This CDR3 is 16 amino acids long. With V trimmed by 6 bases and J by 1 base, 11 bases remained unmatched. Germline V CDR1 and CDR2: SGHVS, FQNEAQ. The CDR3 here is CASRPNRQGNNYGYTF. The CDR3 DNA follows: TGTGCCAGCAGACCTAACCGACAGGGAAATAACTATGGCTACACCTTC. The variable domain in full, completed from reference TRBV7-8 and TRBJ1-2, reads GAGVSQSPRYKVAKRGQDVALRCDPISGHVSLFWYQQALGQGPEFLTYFQNEAQLDKSGLPSDRFFAERPEGSVSTLKIQRTQQEDSAVYLCASRPNRQGNNYGYTFGSGTRLTVV.

This chain joins TRBV20-1 and TRBJ2-2; 9 bases are a match to TRBD2. The CDR3 extends over 14 amino acids. The junction had 4 bases not matched to a gene; V was cut back by 6 bases and J by 2 bases. Germline V gene sequence: CDR1 DFQATT, CDR2 SNEGSKA (reference sequence). The CDR3 loop is CSALSGSNTGELFF. CDR3 DNA: TGCAGTGCGCTTAGCGGGAGTAACACCGGGGAGCTGTTTTTT.

This clonotype occurred many times. CDR3 protein: CSARDRRTGHGYTF. The CDR3 DNA reads as TGCAGTGCTAGAGATCGGAGGACCGGACATGGCTACACCTTC. The chain uses TRBV20-1 and TRBJ1-2; D gene ambiguous. The CDR3 runs to 14 residues. CDR1 and CDR2 from the germline V gene are DFQATT and SNEGSKA (reference sequence). V lost 0 bases, J lost 6 bases, and 14 bases lay in between.

V gene TRBV28 combines with J gene TRBJ1-1; 11 nucleotides match TRBD1. V shed 4 bases and J 0 bases; nucleotides not matched to a gene: 7. The CDR3 contains 17 residues. Germline CDR1 MDHEN, CDR2 SYDVKM. CDR3 DNA: TGTGCCAGCAGTTCACGGACAGGGGGCGTAATGAACACTGAAGCTTTCTTT. Translation gives CASSSRTGGVMNTEAFF.

Many counts were recorded for this clonotype. In DNA, the CDR3 is TGCGCCAGCAGCCAAGTTACAGCGGGAGCAGAGACCCAGTACTTC. This gives the protein CASSQVTAGAETQYF. The V and J genes are TRBV4-1 and TRBJ2-5; 8 nucleotides line up with TRBD2. The germline CDR1 and CDR2 sequences are MGHRA and YSYEKL. This CDR3 has 15 amino acids. The ends lost 1 base at V and 4 bases at J; junction bases unmatched: 5.

This clonotype was seen many times. J is TRBJ1-1 and V is TRBV6-6; 7 nucleotides agree with TRBD1. After removal of 2 bases from V and 2 bases from J, the junction contained 5 bases not matched to a gene. Per germline, CDR1 MNHNY and CDR2 SVGAGI (reference sequence). CDR3 size: 15 residues. CDR3 nucleotides: TGTGCCAGCAGTTACCTGGGACAGAAAAACACTGAAGCTTTCTTT. Translation: CASSYLGQKNTEAFF.

A few counts support this clonotype. The rearrangement joins TRBV4-1 to TRBJ2-3; D ambiguous. This CDR3 spans 17 amino acids. The V and J ends lost 3 bases and 0 bases respectively, with 16 bases between them. CDR1 is MGHRA, CDR2 YSYEKL, per germline. CDR3 sequence: CASSHPPTGRSTDTQYF. CDR3 bases: TGCGCCAGCAGCCACCCCCCGACGGGCAGGAGCACAGATACGCAGTATTTT.

The table lists this clonotype with a few counts. This chain uses TRBV19 with TRBJ2-1; TRBD2 matches at 9 bases. CDR1 and CDR2 from the germline V gene are LNHDA and SQIVND (reference sequence). V lost 5 bases and J lost 6; bases outside the gene matches: 11. CDR3 size: 16 residues. The chain's CDR3 is CASSPIAGAAVNEQFF. CDR3 coding DNA: TGTGCCAGTAGTCCTATAGCGGGAGCAGCGGTCAATGAGCAGTTCTTC.

This clonotype came up many times. This rearrangement joins TRBV9 to TRBJ2-1; 7 bases line up with TRBD2. The CDR3 extends over 13 amino acids. Germline CDR1 and CDR2: SGDLS and YYNGEE. V shed 3 bases and J 5 bases; nucleotides not matched to a gene: 2. The CDR3 nucleotides are TGTGCCAGCAGCGGCGGGACTAACAATGAGCAGTTCTTC. The encoded protein is CASSGGTNNEQFF. The whole variable domain, remainder taken from reference TRBV9 and TRBJ2-1, is DSGVTQTPKHLITATGQRVTLRCSPRSGDLSVYWYQQSLDQGLQFLIQYYNGEERAKGNILERFSAQQFPDLHSELNLSSLELGDSALYFCASSGGTNNEQFFGPGTRLTVL.

This chain uses TRBV12-3 or TRBV12-4 with TRBJ1-3; no firm D call. Trimming took 7 bases from V and 2 from J, leaving 12 bases between them. CDR3 length: 14 amino acids. CDR3 sequence (DNA): TGTGCCAGCACCTTAAGAGCAACTGGAAACACCATATATTTT. This codes for CASTLRATGNTIYF.

This clonotype was picked up a small number of times. V usage is TRBV20-1 and J usage is TRBJ1-5; the D gene is possibly TRBD1 (6 bases). The ends were cut back, 1 base at V and 0 bases at J, with 25 bases in the middle. The CDR3 covers 20 residues. CDR1 DFQATT and CDR2 SNEGSKA come from the germline V gene (reference sequence). The CDR3 nucleotides read TGCAGTGCTAGAGGAAGACGGGGCTGGGGGGCAGATAGTAGCAATCAGCCCCAGCATTTT. Encoded protein: CSARGRRGWGADSSNQPQHF.

This clonotype was counted ten times or more. The chain links TRBV20-1 to TRBJ2-1; 10 positions match TRBD2. Germline CDR1 reads DFQATT; CDR2 reads SNEGSKA (reference sequence). Trimming at V came to 2 bases and at J to 5 bases, leaving 12 bases not matched to a gene. The CDR3 sequence is 17 residues long. Here the CDR3 reads CSARLRRLAGVDNEQFF. The CDR3 DNA reads TGCAGTGCTAGACTCCGCCGGCTAGCGGGAGTAGACAATGAGCAGTTCTTC.

This clonotype was counted many times. This chain uses TRBV4-3 with TRBJ2-7; D ambiguous. Between the trimmed V and J ends, which lost 0 bases and 2 bases, there was a span of 11 bases. Germline-derived CDR1 and CDR2 are LGHNA and YSLEER. The CDR3 has 15 amino acids. The CDR3 DNA is TGCGCCAGCAGCCAAGATTGGGCAACTGCCTACGAGCAGTACTTC. The encoded protein is CASSQDWATAYEQYF.

This clonotype was observed many times. V and J are TRBV18 and TRBJ1-4; 8 bases map to TRBD1. J lost 8 bases, V lost 1 base, and 6 bases had no gene match. The germline V gene encodes CDR1 KGHSH and CDR2 LQKENI. CDR3 length equals 15 residues. CDR3 protein: CASSPLGQVKEKLFF. CDR3 DNA: TGTGCCAGCTCACCACTGGGACAGGTTAAAGAAAAACTGTTTTTT.

The rearrangement joins TRBV29-1 to TRBJ2-7; TRBD1 aligns across 10 bases. Per the germline V gene, CDR1 is SQVTM and CDR2 is ANQGSEA. V lost 7 bases and J lost 6; bases outside the gene matches: 6. This CDR3 region has 12 residues. The DNA of the CDR3 is TGCAGCGCCTCCGGGACAGGGGTCGAGCAGTACTTC. Protein sequence: CSASGTGVEQYF.

This clonotype was seen ten or more times. The gene calls are TRBV27 and TRBJ2-7; D might be TRBD2 (6 bases). CDR3 length: 16 residues. Trimming left V 3 bases short and J 0 bases short, with 15 bases between. The germline V gene has CDR1 MNHEY and CDR2 SMNVEV (reference sequence). The CDR3 coding sequence is TGTGCCAGCAGTTTTGTGGGAGGACCCGACTCCTACGAGCAGTACTTC. Translating it yields CASSFVGGPDSYEQYF.

This clonotype came up many times. This chain uses TRBV11-2 with TRBJ1-2, with 7 bases aligning to TRBD1. V trimming: 1 base; J trimming: 4 bases; junction bases outside the gene matches: 9. Germline lookup yields CDR1 SGHAT and CDR2 FQNNGV. CDR3 length equals 16 residues. The CDR3 here is CASSLGWNRGSYGYTF. CDR3 nucleotide sequence: TGTGCCAGCAGCTTAGGGTGGAACAGGGGTTCCTATGGCTACACCTTC.

This sequence joins TRBV9 and TRBJ2-2; 9 bases agree with TRBD1. With 3 bases clipped from V and 1 base from J, the junction kept 1 base outside the gene matches. In germline, CDR1 is SGDLS, CDR2 YYNGEE. This CDR3 has 15 amino acids. In nucleotides, the CDR3 is TGTGCCAGCAGCGGACAGGGGGTGAACACCGGGGAGCTGTTTTTT. Translation gives CASSGQGVNTGELFF.

This clonotype has a count of ten or more. V usage is TRBV5-5 and J usage is TRBJ1-2, with 7 positions matching TRBD1. This CDR3 has 13 residues. Per the germline V gene, CDR1 is SGHKS and CDR2 is YYEKEE (reference sequence). Trimming cost V 6 bases and J 4 bases; bases outside gene matches: 6. This CDR3 is CASIRGEGYGYTF. As DNA, the CDR3 is TGTGCCAGCATCAGGGGGGAAGGCTATGGCTACACCTTC.